The T cell receptor beta chain described here comes from a study of shared clonotypes between healthy human individuals. The CDR3 contains 18 residues. V was shortened by 0 bases and J by 0 bases, with 16 bases between the two germline ends. Germline lookup yields CDR1 KGHSH and CDR2 LQKENI. Study-wide results and caveats: How much donors shared clonotypes was expected to be affected by sequencing depth. Of the naive CD4 clonotypes, around 5.2% were shared across a handful of donors. Only blood underwent sampling, and tissue repertoires likely differ.

Profiling relied on immunoSEQ multiplex PCR, and the TCRdb table lists in-frame clones only, not all of them. The sample yields some 2,100,000 clones, approximately 94% seen once. In its sample, this clone was seen once. Its antigen is as yet unknown. CD4+ cells underwent separation, giving CD45RA+ naive and CD45RA-negative memory subsets. The sequencing sample was made of naive CD4+ T cells sorted from blood. Stated subset: CD45RA+ positively selected. The chain combines TRBV18 with TRBJ2-3; TRBD2 is a possible D gene (5 bases). The TCR comes from a man aged 18-30 years in good health. CDR3 nucleotide sequence: TGTGCCAGCTCACCACCAACCGGTGGGAGTCCTAGCACAGATACGCAGTATTTT. Its translation is CASSPPTGGSPSTDTQYF.